Below are 20 T cell receptor beta chains sequenced from a single sample in a study of blood T cell repertoires in COVID-19 (dated by TCRdb to 2018 to 2020). Libraries were made using the immunoSEQ multiplex PCR assay. TCRdb obtained this table from immuneACCESS and retained in-frame rearrangements with V and J assigned. These tables miss some clones; where compared with another copy, unresolved V genes account for less than half of the shortfall, and the remainder is unexplained. This sample has a few hundred thousand clones in its table, and 80% to 90% of those were observed once. More than 9% of the sample is in the top ten clones. Sequenced sample: peripheral blood. The receptors were gathered from a woman over 75 with acute or convalescent COVID-19.

V usage is TRBV27 and J usage is TRBJ2-1; no firm D call. The CDR3 is made up of 13 amino acids. Germline values: CDR1 MNHEY, CDR2 SMNVEV (reference sequence). Trimming cost V 2 bases and J 4 bases, with 6 bases left between them. In DNA form, the CDR3 reads TGTGCCAGCAGTTTACGAGAATACAATGAGCAGTTCTTC. Protein sequence: CASSLREYNEQFF.

The chain combines TRBV7-9 with TRBJ2-3; 7 nucleotides line up with TRBD2. The V segment lost 2 bases and the J segment 1 base; nucleotides outside the gene matches: 6. The CDR3 spans 16 residues. Germline-derived CDR1 and CDR2 are SEHNR and FQNEAQ (reference sequence). Written as DNA, the CDR3 is TGTGCCAGCAGCTTAATATGGCTAGCGGGCACAGATACGCAGTATTTT. Amino acids: CASSLIWLAGTDTQYF.

This clone was seen only once. The chain recombines TRBV18 with TRBJ2-6; D is possibly TRBD1 (5 bases). CDR1 and CDR2 from the germline V gene are KGHSH and LQKENI. V lost 6 bases to trimming and J lost 2 bases, with 20 bases between them. The CDR3 has 18 residues. The CDR3: CASSPNSQGVAGANVLTF. The CDR3 DNA reads TGTGCCAGCTCCCCCAACTCGCAGGGCGTAGCTGGGGCCAACGTCCTGACTTTC.

V is TRBV3-1 (or the pseudogene TRBV3-2) and J is TRBJ2-3; 8 bases fit TRBD1. CDR1 is LGHDT, CDR2 YNNKEL, per germline (reference sequence). Trimming took 4 bases from V and 2 from J; bases not matched to a gene: 5. The CDR3 contains 15 residues. The CDR3 coding sequence is TGTGCCAGCAGCCTTGGACAGGGCCCCACAGATACGCAGTATTTT. This sequence encodes CASSLGQGPTDTQYF.

The chain links TRBV28 to TRBJ1-5, with D possibly matching TRBD1 (6 bases). CDR1 is MDHEN and CDR2 is SYDVKM in the germline V gene. The CDR3 length is 14 residues. V was cut by 6 bases and J by 5 bases, with 14 bases left in between. The CDR3 protein is CASSLGGVYQPQHF. DNA for the CDR3: TGTGCCAGCAGCCTAGGGGGGGTGTATCAGCCCCAGCATTTT.

In its sample, this clone was seen a few times. The CDR3 spells CASSPAETEVGVGAFF. In nucleotides, the CDR3 is TGTGCCAGCAGTCCTGCAGAGACGGAAGTAGGGGTTGGGGCTTTCTTT. The chain combines TRBV25-1 with TRBJ1-1; D may be TRBD1 (5 bases). V lost 5 bases to trimming and J lost 11 bases, with 27 bases between them. The CDR3 is 16 residues long. Looked up from germline, CDR1 is MGHDK and CDR2 is SYGVNS.

The chain combines TRBV19 with TRBJ1-1, with D tentatively TRBD1 (6 bases). Trimming stripped 6 bases from V and 7 bases from J, with 18 bases between. From germline, CDR1 is LNHDA and CDR2 SQIVND (reference sequence). This CDR3 contains 14 residues. CDR3 region: CASSLTPQGREAFF. The CDR3 DNA follows: TGTGCCAGTAGCTTAACGCCTCAGGGGCGTGAAGCTTTCTTT.

The chain combines TRBV7-2 with TRBJ2-1, with 15 bases fitting TRBD2. V lost 2 bases and J lost 6; bases outside the gene matches: 8. Germline CDR1 SGHTA, CDR2 FQGNSA. This CDR3 has 18 residues. The CDR3 spells CASSLHYMGLAGGNEQFF. In DNA, the CDR3 is TGTGCCAGCAGCTTACATTACATGGGACTAGCGGGAGGCAATGAGCAGTTCTTC. The variable domain in full, completed from reference TRBV7-2 and TRBJ2-1, reads GAGVSQSPSNKVTEKGKDVELRCDPISGHTALYWYRQSLGQGLEFLIYFQGNSAPDKSGLPSDRFSAERTGGSVSTLTIQRTQQEDSAVYLCASSLHYMGLAGGNEQFFGPGTRLTVL.

Concerning this clone: The sample contains more than one DNA sequence encoding this CDR3. This chain connects TRBV30 to TRBJ1-2; the D gene is possibly TRBD1 (6 bases). Trimming cost V 0 bases and J 3 bases, with 8 bases left between them. Germline CDR1 reads GTSNPN; CDR2 reads SVGIG (reference sequence). This CDR3 is 13 amino acids long. The CDR3 spells CAWSVNRDYGYTF. For the CDR3, the DNA is TGTGCCTGGAGTGTAAACAGGGACTATGGCTACACCTTC.

This rearrangement joins TRBV5-5 to TRBJ1-1; TRBD1 aligns across 10 bases. With 4 bases clipped from V and 2 bases from J, the junction kept 5 bases outside the gene matches. The CDR3 is 15 residues long. Germline V gives CDR1 SGHKS, CDR2 YYEKEE (reference sequence). Written as DNA, the CDR3 is TGTGCCAGCAGCCTTTGGACAGGGGGAAACACTGAAGCTTTCTTT. It yields the protein CASSLWTGGNTEAFF.

The gene calls are TRBV7-9 and TRBJ2-6, with 9 positions matching TRBD2. Germline CDR1 SEHNR, CDR2 FQNEAQ (reference sequence). Unmatched junction bases numbered 11, after V lost 5 bases and J lost 9 bases. The CDR3 is 16 amino acids. The CDR3 DNA follows: TGTGCCAGCAGCCACCCCCCCGCGGGGGGGTACAACGTCCTGACTTTC. This encodes CASSHPPAGGYNVLTF.

The rearrangement joins TRBV6-5 to TRBJ1-4; no reliable D call. Germline-derived CDR1 and CDR2 are MNHEY and SVGAGI. Trimming took 5 bases from V and 3 from J, leaving 13 bases between them. The CDR3 is 15 residues long. The CDR3: CASSTPSIPNEKLFF. Written as DNA, the CDR3 is TGTGCCAGCAGTACACCCTCGATTCCTAATGAAAAACTGTTTTTT.

The rearrangement uses TRBV5-1 and TRBJ1-1; the D is unclear. V dropped 7 bases and J dropped 2 bases, with 15 bases sitting between them. CDR3 length: 14 amino acids. The germline CDR1 and CDR2 sequences are SGHRS and YFSETQ. The CDR3: CASLNEPLNTEAFF. As DNA, the CDR3 is TGCGCCAGCCTCAACGAGCCATTAAACACTGAAGCTTTCTTT.

CDR3 protein: CAWSAGFTDTQYF. The CDR3 bases are TGTGCCTGGAGCGCAGGGTTCACAGATACGCAGTATTTT. The genes are TRBV30 and TRBJ2-3; weak D call: TRBD1 (5 bases). The CDR3 has 13 residues. The V end lost 3 bases, the J end lost 2 bases, and 9 bases lay between the germline ends. Germline values: CDR1 GTSNPN, CDR2 SVGIG (reference sequence). Filled out from reference TRBV30 and TRBJ2-3, the complete variable domain reads SQTIHQWPATLVQPVGSPLSLECTVEGTSNPNLYWYRQAAGRGLQLLFYSVGIGQISSEVPQNLSASRPQDRQFILSSKKLLLSDSGFYLCAWSAGFTDTQYFGPGTRLTVL.

J is TRBJ2-2 and V is TRBV4-3; tentatively, D is TRBD1 (6 bases). Germline lookup yields CDR1 LGHNA and CDR2 YSLEER. This CDR3 region has 16 residues. Trimming removed 1 base from V and 4 bases from J, with 13 bases in between. The DNA of the CDR3 is TGCGCCAGCAGCCAAGCGGCAGGGGCTGGCACCGGGGAGCTGTTTTTT. Protein: CASSQAAGAGTGELFF.

The chain carries TRBV6-2 or TRBV6-3 and TRBJ2-2, with 15 bases that match TRBD2. The CDR3 sequence is 18 residues long. CDR1 and CDR2 (germline): MNHEY, SVGEGT. The J segment lost 4 bases and the V segment lost 4 bases, leaving 7 bases of the junction unmatched. CDR3 region: CASSSGLAGGPGTGELFF. The CDR3 bases are TGTGCCAGCAGTTCCGGACTAGCGGGGGGGCCTGGCACCGGGGAGCTGTTTTTT.

The chain links TRBV6-5 to TRBJ1-1; D gene ambiguous. This CDR3 spans 13 amino acids. Germline V gene sequence: CDR1 MNHEY, CDR2 SVGAGI. Trimming pared 0 bases from V and 1 base from J, leaving 3 bases between. The CDR3 spells CASSYSQNTEAFF. CDR3 nucleotides: TGTGCCAGCAGTTACTCTCAGAACACTGAAGCTTTCTTT.

The chain employs TRBV4-2 and TRBJ1-1; 8 bases fit TRBD1. Germline CDR1 reads LGHNA; CDR2 reads YNFKEQ. CDR3 length equals 15 residues. Unmatched junction bases numbered 3, after V lost 2 bases and J lost 1 base. The DNA for the CDR3 is TGTGCCAGCAGCCAATCCGGACAGGGGAACACTGAAGCTTTCTTT. Encoded protein: CASSQSGQGNTEAFF.

The chain carries TRBV4-1 and TRBJ2-5; maybe TRBD2 (5 bases). This CDR3 spans 18 amino acids. Germline V gene sequence: CDR1 MGHRA, CDR2 YSYEKL. The germline V and J ends were trimmed by 0 bases and 5 bases, with 22 bases remaining between them. The CDR3 DNA follows: TGCGCCAGCAGCCAAGATGGACCGAAGATGGGCGGGTGGGAGACCCAGTACTTC. This translates into CASSQDGPKMGGWETQYF.

J is TRBJ1-6 and V is TRBV28; 7 nucleotides align to TRBD1. The CDR3 has 14 amino acids. From germline, CDR1 is MDHEN and CDR2 SYDVKM. Unmatched junction bases numbered 6, after V lost 6 bases and J lost 7 bases. The CDR3 is CASSIRGFNSPLHF. CDR3 sequence (DNA): TGTGCCAGCAGCATCAGGGGGTTCAATTCACCCCTCCACTTT.